These 10 T cell receptor beta chains were sequenced from one sample in a study of graft-versus-host responses after intestinal transplantation. No antigen is known for these receptors. Profiled with immunoSEQ multiplex PCR; TCRdb holds only in-frame clones, not every one. The sample carries 85,000 to 100,000 clones, 85% to 95% recorded once. The sample consisted of unstimulated CD8+ T cells sorted from spleen or lymph node cells, taken before transplant. These receptors were collected from a human donor who was the organ donor for an intestinal transplant.

The rearrangement links TRBV27 to TRBJ2-7; maybe TRBD2 (6 bases). Per the germline V gene, CDR1 is MNHEY and CDR2 is SMNVEV (reference sequence). Trimming took off 2 bases at V and 5 bases at J, with 13 bases between the two ends. The CDR3 loop spans 14 amino acids. The DNA of the CDR3 is TGTGCCAGCAGTTTAGGCCAGGCGGGGAACGAGCAGTACTTC. It translates to CASSLGQAGNEQYF.

V and J are TRBV2 and TRBJ1-3, with 7 bases identical to TRBD1. Germline V CDR1 and CDR2: SNHLY, FYNNEI. The J segment lost 4 bases and the V segment lost 5 bases, leaving 8 bases of the junction unmatched. The CDR3 has 15 residues. Written as DNA, the CDR3 is TGTGCCAGCAGTCCGGACAGGTTTACCGGAAACACCATATATTTT. It encodes CASSPDRFTGNTIYF.

V is TRBV5-1 and J is TRBJ2-1; the D gene is possibly TRBD2 (5 bases). Germline CDR1 reads SGHRS; CDR2 reads YFSETQ. The CDR3 loop spans 11 amino acids. V was cut by 3 bases and J by 9 bases, with 7 bases left in between. The CDR3 DNA sequence: TGCGCCAGCAGCTCCGGGGTTGAGCAGTTCTTC. Its translation is CASSSGVEQFF.

Here the CDR3 DNA reads TGTGCCAGCAGTTACTACCCAGCGGGGGGCCAAGAGACCCAGTACTTC. Protein sequence: CASSYYPAGGQETQYF. J is TRBJ2-5 and V is TRBV6-6; 9 bases are a match to TRBD2. V dropped 1 base and J dropped 1; count of bases not matched to a gene: 4. This CDR3 comprises 16 residues. Germline V lookup: CDR1 MNHNY, CDR2 SVGAGI (reference sequence).

The V and J genes are TRBV27 and TRBJ1-5; D gene uncertain. Per germline, CDR1 MNHEY and CDR2 SMNVEV (reference sequence). The V and J ends lost 2 bases and 1 base respectively, with 12 bases between them. The CDR3 totals 16 residues. CDR3 amino acids: CASSLGSGLSNQPQHF. CDR3 coding DNA: TGTGCCAGCAGTTTAGGCAGTGGCCTCAGCAATCAGCCCCAGCATTTT.

J is TRBJ2-7 and V is TRBV28, with D uncertain. Germline values: CDR1 MDHEN, CDR2 SYDVKM. CDR3 length: 13 residues. V was clipped by 3 bases and J by 3 bases, with 9 bases between them. The DNA for the CDR3 is TGTGCCAGCAGTTTGGTGACAAACTACGAGCAGTACTTC. Its translation: CASSLVTNYEQYF.

This clone has a single count. The chain is built from TRBV4-2 and TRBJ1-2, with unresolved D. CDR1 and CDR2 from the germline V gene are LGHNA and YNFKEQ. The CDR3 is 13 residues long. V lost 0 bases and J 6 bases, leaving 8 bases between the germline ends. The CDR3 DNA follows: TGTGCCAGCAGCCAAGATCGAGGAAATGGCTACACCTTC. Residues: CASSQDRGNGYTF.

This clone was seen a single time. The chain couples TRBV13 to TRBJ2-5, with 10 bases aligning to TRBD2. Germline V gene data show CDR1 as PRHDT and CDR2 as FYEKMQ (reference sequence). The V and J ends lost 4 bases and 5 bases, in that order; junction bases with no gene match: 13. This CDR3 has 17 residues. The DNA for the CDR3 is TGTGCCAGCAGCTGGGGCATAGCGGGGGGCCGAGGGGAGACCCAGTACTTC. It specifies CASSWGIAGGRGETQYF.

The V and J genes are TRBV14 and TRBJ1-6; D possibly corresponds to TRBD1 (5 bases). V lost 4 bases to trimming and J lost 9 bases, with 7 bases between them. CDR1 is SGHDN and CDR2 is FVKESK in the germline V gene. The CDR3 totals 12 residues. CDR3 nucleotide sequence: TGTGCCAGCAGCCTACAGGCTTCACCCCTCCACTTT. It translates to CASSLQASPLHF.

The V call is TRBV20-1, the J call TRBJ2-2, with D unresolved. Per the germline V gene, CDR1 is DFQATT and CDR2 is SNEGSKA (reference sequence). The CDR3 is 11 residues long. With 5 bases removed from V and 8 bases from J, the gap between germline ends came to 9 bases. The CDR3 is CSAVLLGELFF. CDR3 bases: TGCAGTGCTGTCCTTTTGGGGGAGCTGTTTTTT.